The entry below gives a single T cell receptor (beta chain) sequence along with its context. The target of this receptor is not known. No base-level quality is on record; no much larger clone is a single base apart. The sample originates from a study of OX40 agonist ivuxolimab in advanced cancers. For context, the study as a whole: Ivuxolimab, which targeted the costimulatory receptor OX40 (CD134), was an agonistic, fully human IgG2 monoclonal antibody. Intravenous ivuxolimab was administered to patients every 2 weeks at six dose levels: 0.01, 0.1, 0.3, 1.5, 3 and 10 mg/kg. Among the roughly 52 dose-escalation patients, approximately 20 had hepatocellular carcinoma, some 15 melanoma, 9 renal cell carcinoma and 9 head and neck cancer. In the dose-escalation cohort, nearly 85% of patients were male, and the mean age was 60 years with a range of about 20 to 79. Patients were allowed to have had prior anti-PD-1, anti-PD-L1 or anti-CTLA-4 therapy, and around 40% of the dose-escalation patients had previously received checkpoint inhibitors. Three dose-escalation patients achieved partial responses, one with hepatocellular carcinoma and two with cutaneous melanoma. The purpose of peripheral TCRbeta sequencing was to test whether ivuxolimab changed TCR sequence diversity and led to clonal T-cell expansion. The monotherapy dose-escalation portion (N ≈ 52 patients) of the phase I ivuxolimab trial is reported in the paper. What the work shows at the level of the full study, not this receptor alone: Low levels of normalized T-cell clonal expansion were also seen in some patients who did not respond. The antigen specificity of the peripheral T cells that underwent clonal expansion was not determined. In the 0.1-3.0 mg/kg groups, partial responders had among the lowest normalized peripheral clonal expansion, particularly in CD8+ T cells. On average, CD8+ T cells showed more expanded clones than CD4+ T cells after ivuxolimab. Clonal expansion of both CD4+ and CD8+ blood T cells was observed from baseline to week 6 at doses 0.1 to 3.0 mg/kg.

The trial excluded patients who had a history of autoimmune disease or were on systemic immunosuppression. Peripheral blood for TCR sequencing was collected from all dose cohorts at baseline, on cycle 4 day 1, and on cycle 7 day 1. The samples were taken from a phase I, first-in-human, multicenter, open-label dose-escalation trial of ivuxolimab. Adults with locally advanced or metastatic head and neck squamous cell, hepatocellular, melanoma or renal cell carcinoma were enrolled in the trial. Before TCR sequencing, CD4+ and CD8+ T cells were separately sorted from peripheral blood. Here V drops 5 bases and J drops 5 bases, and the junction holds 12 bases not matched to any gene. In the germline V gene, CDR1 corresponds to SGHTA and CDR2 to FQGNSA. Its CDR3 holds 15 amino acids, cysteine through phenylalanine. Just CDR3 DNA is preserved here, 45 bases in frame from base 1. Genomic DNA was isolated from the sorted cells so that the TCRbeta CDR3 region could be sequenced. The immunoSEQ Assay was used to sequence the TCRbeta CDR3 regions. TCRdb took this table from immuneACCESS and kept in-frame rearrangements with V and J called. Such tables lack part of the clones; where checked against another copy, unresolved V genes explain under half of the gap, and the rest is unexplained. This sample has tens of thousands of clones in its table, and roughly 80% of those were observed once. The top ten clones comprise approximately 3% of the sample.

The TCR originated in an adult with an advanced solid tumor such as melanoma, head and neck, liver or kidney cancer. The sequence joins TRBV7-2 to TRBJ2-7, with 7 central nucleotides matching TRBD2. The starting material was CD4+ or CD8+ T cells sorted from blood, obtained in a trial of the OX40 agonist ivuxolimab. In nucleotide form, the sequence is TGTGCCAGCAGCCCCCGGACCGCGGGGGACCACGAGCAGTACTTC. Its amino acids are CASSPRTAGDHEQYF. Outside the CDR3, residues come from the reference TRBV7-2 and TRBJ2-7 proteins, so the full variable domain is: GAGVSQSPSNKVTEKGKDVELRCDPISGHTALYWYRQSLGQGLEFLIYFQGNSAPDKSGLPSDRFSAERTGGSVSTLTIQRTQQEDSAVYLCASSPRTAGDHEQYFGPGTRLTVT.